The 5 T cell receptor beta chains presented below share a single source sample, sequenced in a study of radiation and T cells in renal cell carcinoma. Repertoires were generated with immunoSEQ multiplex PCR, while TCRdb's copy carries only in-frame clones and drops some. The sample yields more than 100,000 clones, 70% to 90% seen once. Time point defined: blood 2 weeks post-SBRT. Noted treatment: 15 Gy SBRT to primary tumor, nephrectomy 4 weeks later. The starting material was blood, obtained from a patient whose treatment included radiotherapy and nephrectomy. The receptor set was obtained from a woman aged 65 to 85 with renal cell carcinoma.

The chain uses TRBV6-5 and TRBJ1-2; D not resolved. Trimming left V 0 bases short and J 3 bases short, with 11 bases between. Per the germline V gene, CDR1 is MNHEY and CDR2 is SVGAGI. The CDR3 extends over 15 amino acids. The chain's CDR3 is CASSYSRKGDYGYTF. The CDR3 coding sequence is TGTGCCAGCAGTTACTCGCGGAAGGGCGACTATGGCTACACCTTC.

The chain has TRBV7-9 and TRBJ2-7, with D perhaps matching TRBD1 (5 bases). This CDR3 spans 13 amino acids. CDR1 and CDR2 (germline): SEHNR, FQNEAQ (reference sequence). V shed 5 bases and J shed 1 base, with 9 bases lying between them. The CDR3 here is CASSPTVSYEQYF. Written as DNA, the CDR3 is TGTGCCAGCAGCCCGACAGTATCCTACGAGCAGTACTTC.

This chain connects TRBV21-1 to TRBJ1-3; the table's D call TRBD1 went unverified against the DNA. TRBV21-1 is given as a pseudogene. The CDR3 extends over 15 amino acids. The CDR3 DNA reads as TGTGCCAGCAGCTGTAACATAAACTCTGGAAACACCATATATTTT. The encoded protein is CASSCNINSGNTIYF.

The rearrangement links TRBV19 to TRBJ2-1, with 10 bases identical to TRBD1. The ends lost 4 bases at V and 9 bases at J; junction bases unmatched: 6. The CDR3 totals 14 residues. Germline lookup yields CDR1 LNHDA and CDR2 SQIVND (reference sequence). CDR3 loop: CASSSRDRGGEQFF. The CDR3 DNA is TGTGCCAGTAGTAGCCGGGACAGGGGAGGTGAGCAGTTCTTC.

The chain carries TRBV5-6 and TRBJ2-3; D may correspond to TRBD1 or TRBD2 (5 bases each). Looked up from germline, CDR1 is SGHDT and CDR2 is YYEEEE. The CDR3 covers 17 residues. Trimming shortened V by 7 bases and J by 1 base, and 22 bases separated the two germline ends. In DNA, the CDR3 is TGTGCCAGCTCAGCCCAAGGGACCTCAACCCGCACAGATACGCAGTATTTT. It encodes CASSAQGTSTRTDTQYF. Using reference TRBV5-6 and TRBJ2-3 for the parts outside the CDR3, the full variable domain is DAGVTQSPTHLIKTRGQQVTLRCSPKSGHDTVSWYQQALGQGPQFIFQYYEEEERQRGNFPDRFSGHQFPNYSSELNVNALLLGDSALYLCASSAQGTSTRTDTQYFGPGTRLTVL.